A single sample is the source of the 21 T cell receptor beta chains below, sequenced in a study of cytomegalovirus exposure and HLA in healthy donors. This table comes from immunoSEQ multiplex PCR, and its TCRdb copy is limited to in-frame clones, with some not included. The sample has about 330,000 clones, 87% seen once. Sequencing was performed on PBMCs. These receptors all come from a young woman in good health and CMV-seropositive.

The chain employs TRBV29-1 and TRBJ1-4; D might be TRBD1 (5 bases). Trimming removed 5 bases at V and 3 bases at J, with 13 bases between. Germline CDR1 is SQVTM and CDR2 is ANQGSEA. The CDR3 runs to 14 residues. This CDR3 is CSVHQGRANEKLFF. The CDR3 DNA reads TGCAGCGTTCATCAGGGACGAGCTAATGAAAAACTGTTTTTT.

This clone has only a few counts. The chain has TRBV18 and TRBJ2-1; 8 bases map to TRBD2. CDR3 length equals 15 residues. Trimming cost V 2 bases and J 7 bases; bases outside gene matches: 7. The V gene's germline CDR1 is KGHSH and CDR2 LQKENI. As DNA, the CDR3 is TGTGCCAGCTCACCAGCCGGGACTAGTTCGAATGAGCAGTTCTTC. This sequence encodes CASSPAGTSSNEQFF.

The chain recombines TRBV29-1 with TRBJ2-5, with D unresolved. From germline, CDR1 is SQVTM and CDR2 ANQGSEA. This CDR3 comprises 12 residues. Trimming left V 3 bases short and J 7 bases short, with 12 bases between. CDR3 residues: CSVDGQSGTQYF. The CDR3 coding sequence is TGCAGCGTTGATGGTCAGTCGGGGACCCAGTACTTC.

This clone was found once. The chain is built from TRBV14 and TRBJ1-2; D uncertain. Germline V lookup: CDR1 SGHDN, CDR2 FVKESK. V shed 0 bases and J shed 3 bases, with 11 bases lying between them. The CDR3 has 15 amino acids. CDR3 bases: TGTGCCAGCAGCCAAGATGAGGCAGGACACTATGGCTACACCTTC. This gives the protein CASSQDEAGHYGYTF.

DNA of the CDR3: TGTGCCAGCTCACCACAGGTTTCGGGGGGAAGGAACACTGAAGCTTTCTTT. Translation gives CASSPQVSGGRNTEAFF. This chain uses TRBV18 with TRBJ1-1; the D gene is possibly TRBD1 (5 bases). This CDR3 is 17 amino acids long. The germline CDR1 and CDR2 sequences are KGHSH and LQKENI. Trimming left V 1 base short and J 1 base short, with 16 bases between.

This chain joins TRBV29-1 and TRBJ1-1; D not resolved. There are 13 residues in the CDR3. Trimming took off 1 base at V and 3 bases at J, with 9 bases between the two ends. The germline gives CDR1 SQVTM, CDR2 ANQGSEA. In nucleotides, the CDR3 is TGCAGCGTTGAAGGCCAGACTGACACTGAAGCTTTCTTT. It is translated as CSVEGQTDTEAFF.

Written as DNA, the CDR3 is TGTGCCAGCAGCTTGGTGCAGGGATTTCAGCCCCAGCATTTT. Its protein is CASSLVQGFQPQHF. The V and J genes are TRBV5-5 and TRBJ1-5; the D gene is possibly TRBD1 (5 bases). V was pared by 0 bases and J by 6 bases, with 10 bases between. CDR1 is SGHKS and CDR2 is YYEKEE in the germline V gene (reference sequence). The CDR3 is 14 residues long.

The chain uses TRBV7-2 and TRBJ1-2; D uncertain. Deletions cut 3 bases from V and 0 bases from J, with 11 bases between. Germline V lookup: CDR1 SGHTA, CDR2 FQGNSA. CDR3 length: 15 residues. The CDR3 reads CASSLNSGANYGYTF. The CDR3 region has the DNA TGTGCCAGCAGCTTGAATTCGGGAGCTAACTATGGCTACACCTTC.

Remarks on this clone: Different DNA sequences within this sample yield the same CDR3. This chain links TRBV5-5 with TRBJ2-7, with D uncertain. Looked up from germline, CDR1 is SGHKS and CDR2 is YYEKEE (reference sequence). Trimming shortened V by 2 bases and J by 3 bases, and 9 bases separated the two germline ends. This CDR3 spans 13 amino acids. The CDR3 reads CASSFGRNYEQYF. The CDR3 DNA reads as TGTGCCAGCAGCTTTGGCAGGAACTACGAGCAGTACTTC. Full variable domain (remainder filled in from reference TRBV5-5 and TRBJ2-7): DAGVTQSPTHLIKTRGQQVTLRCSPISGHKSVSWYQQVLGQGPQFIFQYYEKEERGRGNFPDRFSARQFPNYSSELNVNALLLGDSALYLCASSFGRNYEQYFGPGTRLTVT.

The chain links TRBV13 to TRBJ2-1; TRBD1 matches 9 bases. V was clipped by 3 bases and J by 6 bases; unmatched bases: 6. The length of the CDR3 is 15 residues. CDR1 is PRHDT, CDR2 FYEKMQ, per germline (reference sequence). The CDR3 loop is CASSFGTGPTNEQFF. In DNA form, the CDR3 reads TGTGCCAGCAGCTTCGGGACAGGGCCTACCAATGAGCAGTTCTTC.

This chain connects TRBV14 to TRBJ1-2, with 10 bases fitting TRBD1. Germline V gene data show CDR1 as SGHDN and CDR2 as FVKESK. The CDR3 extends over 16 amino acids. V was clipped by 0 bases and J by 3 bases; unmatched bases: 4. CDR3 amino acids: CASSQERDRGHYGYTF. CDR3 sequence (DNA): TGTGCCAGCAGCCAAGAACGGGACAGGGGCCACTATGGCTACACCTTC.

This chain links TRBV6-5 with TRBJ2-5; possible D gene TRBD2, 6 bases. This CDR3 has 14 amino acids. Trimming removed 7 bases from V and 2 bases from J, with 14 bases in between. The germline V gene encodes CDR1 MNHEY and CDR2 SVGAGI. CDR3 loop: CASKSGLLQETQYF. DNA for the CDR3: TGTGCCAGCAAGTCGGGACTGTTACAAGAGACCCAGTACTTC.

The chain combines TRBV28 with TRBJ1-5, with 8 bases aligning to TRBD1. This CDR3 is built from 16 residues. The trim removed 7 bases at V and 5 bases at J, leaving 13 bases unmatched. Germline CDR1 reads MDHEN; CDR2 reads SYDVKM. CDR3 coding DNA: TGTGCCAGCAACCACCAGGGGGCAGGGAAGGATCAGCCCCAGCATTTT. It codes for CASNHQGAGKDQPQHF.

CDR3 nucleotides: TGTGCCTGGAGCCCCGGGACTCCACATGGCTACACCTTC. Its translation is CAWSPGTPHGYTF. This sequence joins TRBV30 and TRBJ1-2, with a possible D match to TRBD1 (5 bases). Looked up from germline, CDR1 is GTSNPN and CDR2 is SVGIG (reference sequence). This CDR3 is 13 amino acids long. Trimming removed 3 bases from V and 6 bases from J, with 14 bases in between.

This clone occurred a few times. The rearrangement uses TRBV30 and TRBJ2-4, with D possibly being TRBD2 (6 bases). The length of the CDR3 is 14 residues. Looked up from germline, CDR1 is GTSNPN and CDR2 is SVGIG (reference sequence). Trimming left V 3 bases short and J 5 bases short, with 14 bases between. The CDR3 sequence: CAWRVRDSENIQYF. DNA for the CDR3: TGTGCCTGGAGGGTCCGGGACTCTGAAAACATTCAGTACTTC.

The V call is TRBV9, the J call TRBJ2-7; D is tentatively TRBD1 or TRBD2 (8 bases each). The CDR3 is made up of 16 amino acids. The germline V and J ends were trimmed by 3 bases and 2 bases, with 18 bases remaining between them. Germline assignment: CDR1 SGDLS and CDR2 YYNGEE. The CDR3 nucleotides are TGTGCCAGCAGCGCTGACGGGGGGGACAGGCCCTACGAGCAGTACTTC. It specifies CASSADGGDRPYEQYF.

The rearrangement joins TRBV5-1 to TRBJ1-1, with 8 bases identical to TRBD1. The V gene end was trimmed by 4 bases and the J gene end by 4 bases; junction bases not matched to a gene: 6. There are 14 residues in the CDR3. In germline, CDR1 is SGHRS, CDR2 YFSETQ. The chain's CDR3 is CASSQGALGTEAFF. The CDR3 DNA sequence: TGCGCCAGCAGCCAGGGGGCGCTGGGCACTGAAGCTTTCTTT.

The chain is built from TRBV5-1 and TRBJ2-7; the D is unclear. The CDR3 is 15 residues long. Germline V gene data show CDR1 as SGHRS and CDR2 as YFSETQ. Between the trimmed V and J ends, which lost 4 bases and 1 base, there was a span of 15 bases. The CDR3 DNA reads TGCGCCAGCAGCCTGACGGACCCCGGTTCCTACGAGCAGTACTTC. Protein: CASSLTDPGSYEQYF. The variable domain in full, with the rest retrieved from reference TRBV5-1 and TRBJ2-7, is KAGVTQTPRYLIKTRGQQVTLSCSPISGHRSVSWYQQTPGQGLQFLFEYFSETQRNKGNFPGRFSGRQFSNSRSEMNVSTLELGDSALYLCASSLTDPGSYEQYFGPGTRLTVT.

The V call is TRBV9, the J call TRBJ2-1; possible D gene TRBD2, 7 bases. The germline CDR1 and CDR2 sequences are SGDLS and YYNGEE. V lost 0 bases and J lost 7, with 14 bases in between. CDR3 length: 15 amino acids. The CDR3, as DNA: TGTGCCAGCAGCGTAGAAGGGGGGGCCTGGAATGAGCAGTTCTTC. The encoded protein is CASSVEGGAWNEQFF.

The genes are TRBV28 and TRBJ1-2; D is ambiguous. Per germline, CDR1 MDHEN and CDR2 SYDVKM. The CDR3 spans 17 residues. Deletions cut 6 bases from V and 1 base from J, with 21 bases between. The CDR3 DNA reads TGTGCCAGCAGGCCTCAAGCGGAGTGGGTACTTAACTATGGCTACACCTTC. It is translated as CASRPQAEWVLNYGYTF.

The J gene is TRBJ1-2, the V gene TRBV5-1; 8 bases align to TRBD1. The junction had 11 bases not matched to a gene; V was cut back by 4 bases and J by 3 bases. Germline-derived CDR1 and CDR2 are SGHRS and YFSETQ. The CDR3 runs 16 residues. The CDR3 DNA reads TGCGCCAGCAGCCCAGGACAGGGCGGAGACGACTATGGCTACACCTTC. Translated, it gives CASSPGQGGDDYGYTF.